This entry is about one T cell receptor beta chain. The data stem from a study of control samples from healthy donors and cancer patients. Clones were read by immunoSEQ multiplex PCR, and TCRdb kept only the in-frame ones, dropping some. Of around 110,000 clones listed, more than 75% are singletons. Germline assignment: CDR1 SGHTA and CDR2 FQGNSA. Trimming left V 2 bases short and J 0 bases short, with 17 bases between. This CDR3 has 18 residues. The V and J genes are TRBV7-2 and TRBJ1-3; no firm D call. The sample taken for sequencing was blood. This sequence was found in an older woman in good health. The CDR3 is CASSLSGGASYSGNTIYF. In nucleotides, the CDR3 is TGTGCCAGCAGCTTATCGGGTGGTGCAAGCTACTCTGGAAACACCATATATTTT.